This note documents a single TCR beta chain sequence. Treatment of any kind had been given to no patient before thyroid surgery. Deletions cut 6 bases from V and 8 bases from J, with 10 bases between. The germline V gene has CDR1 MDHEN and CDR2 SYDVKM. The CDR3 contains 11 residues. Methods used by the authors: Differences in CDR3 between clinicopathological groups were drawn on to build a classifier intended to discriminate distant-metastatic papillary thyroid cancer patients. MiXCR was used by TCRdb to re-call the PCR reads. In this record, the V and J calls reflect TCRdb's handling and not the investigators' own analysis. Here the sample spans about 11,000 clones, about 37% being singletons. The record originates from a study of metastatic and nonmetastatic thyroid tumors. Study information: Repertoires were compared across blood and tumor or nodule tissue from malignant and benign thyroid patients.

The source of this sequence is a female donor with papillary thyroid cancer or a benign thyroid nodule (not recorded which). Some clones in this sample may be carry-over from other donors' samples. Sequencing input: tumor tissue. The V call is TRBV28, the J call TRBJ1-2; D is perhaps TRBD1 (6 bases). The CDR3 DNA is TGTGCCAGCAGACAGGGAAAAGGCTACACCTTC. Its translation is CASRQGKGYTF.